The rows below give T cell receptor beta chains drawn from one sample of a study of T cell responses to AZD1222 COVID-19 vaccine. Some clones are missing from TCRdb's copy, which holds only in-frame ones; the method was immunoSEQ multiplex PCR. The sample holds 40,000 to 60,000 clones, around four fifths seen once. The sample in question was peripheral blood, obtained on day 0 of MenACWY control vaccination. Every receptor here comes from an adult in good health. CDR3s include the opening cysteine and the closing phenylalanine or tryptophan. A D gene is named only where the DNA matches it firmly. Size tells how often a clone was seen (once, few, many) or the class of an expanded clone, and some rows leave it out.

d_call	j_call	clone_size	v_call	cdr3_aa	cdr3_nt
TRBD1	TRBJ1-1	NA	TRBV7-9	CASSLAGQGEAFF	TGTGCCAGCAGCTTAGCTGGACAGGGTGAAGCTTTCTTT
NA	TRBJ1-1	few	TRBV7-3	CASSPSPTQDASTEAFF	TGTGCCAGCAGTCCCTCCCCCACACAGGATGCTAGCACTGAAGCTTTCTTT
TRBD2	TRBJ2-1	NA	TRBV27	CASSSGTKNNEQFF	TGTGCCAGCAGTTCCGGGACTAAGAACAATGAGCAGTTCTTC
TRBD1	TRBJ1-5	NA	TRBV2	CASSYQGANQPQHF	TGTGCCAGCAGTTACCAGGGGGCGAATCAGCCCCAGCATTTT
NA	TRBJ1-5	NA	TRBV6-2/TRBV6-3	CASSSLGKQNQPQHF	TGTGCCAGCAGCAGCTTGGGTAAGCAAAATCAGCCCCAGCATTTT
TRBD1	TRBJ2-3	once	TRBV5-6	CASSATTGDGDTQYF	TGTGCCAGCAGCGCAACGACAGGGGATGGGGATACGCAGTATTTT
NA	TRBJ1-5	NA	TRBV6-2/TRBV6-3	CASSYGGSGNQPQHF	TGTGCCAGCAGTTACGGAGGGAGCGGCAATCAGCCCCAGCATTTT
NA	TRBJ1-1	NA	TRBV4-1	CASSQDLAEAFF	TGCGCCAGCAGCCAAGACCTGGCTGAAGCTTTCTTT
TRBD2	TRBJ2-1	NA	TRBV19	CASTLSGGNYNEQFF	TGTGCCAGTACCCTGAGCGGGGGAAATTACAATGAGCAGTTCTTC
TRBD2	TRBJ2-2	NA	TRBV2	CASRIGLAGVTGELFF	TGTGCCAGCAGGATAGGACTAGCGGGAGTCACAGGGGAGCTGTTTTTT
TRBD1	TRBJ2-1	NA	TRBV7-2	CASSPRTGGSYNEQFF	TGTGCCAGCAGCCCCCGGACAGGGGGCTCCTACAATGAGCAGTTCTTC
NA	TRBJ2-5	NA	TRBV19	CASSIGGVGETQYF	TGTGCCAGTAGTATAGGAGGGGTGGGAGAGACCCAGTACTTC
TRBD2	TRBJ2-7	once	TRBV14	CASSHTSVEQYF	TGTGCCAGCAGCCACACTAGCGTCGAGCAGTACTTC
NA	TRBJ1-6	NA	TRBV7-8	CASSLRAGGESPLHF	TGTGCCAGCAGCTTAAGAGCAGGAGGAGAGTCACCCCTCCACTTT
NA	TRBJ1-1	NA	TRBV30	CAWAPGVEAFF	TGTGCCTGGGCCCCCGGGGTAGAAGCTTTCTTT
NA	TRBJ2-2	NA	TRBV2	CASSEFWGTTNTGELFF	TGTGCCAGCAGTGAATTTTGGGGCACCACGAACACCGGGGAGCTGTTTTTT
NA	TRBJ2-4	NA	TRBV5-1	CASNPSPDLAKNIQYF	TGCGCCAGCAATCCATCCCCAGACCTAGCCAAAAACATTCAGTACTTC
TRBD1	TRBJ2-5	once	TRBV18	CASSSGQQETQYF	TGTGCCAGCTCATCGGGACAGCAAGAGACCCAGTACTTC
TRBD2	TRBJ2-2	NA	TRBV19	CASRRTSGGAYTGELFF	TGTGCCAGTAGACGGACTAGCGGGGGGGCATACACCGGGGAGCTGTTTTTT
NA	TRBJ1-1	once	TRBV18	CASSPQGFWETEAFF	TGTGCCAGCTCACCACAGGGGTTTTGGGAGACTGAAGCTTTCTTT
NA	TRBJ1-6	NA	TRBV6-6	CASSYSQEVRSPLHF	TGTGCCAGCAGTTACTCACAGGAGGTTAGATCACCCCTCCACTTT
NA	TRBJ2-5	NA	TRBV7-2	CASSPERLAKETQYF	TGTGCCAGCAGCCCGGAGCGGCTAGCGAAAGAGACCCAGTACTTC
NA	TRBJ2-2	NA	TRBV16	CASSQHFQLFF	TGTGCCAGCAGCCAACATTTTCAGCTGTTTTTT
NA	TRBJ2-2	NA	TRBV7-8	CASIPSRRGLTNTGELFF	TGTGCCAGCATCCCATCTCGGCGGGGGCTGACGAACACCGGGGAGCTGTTTTTT
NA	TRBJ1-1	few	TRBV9	CASSVGRGENTEAFF	TGTGCCAGCAGCGTAGGTCGGGGGGAGAACACTGAAGCTTTCTTT
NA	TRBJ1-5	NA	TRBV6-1	CASSEADRVREPQHF	TGTGCCAGCAGTGAAGCTGACAGAGTGAGGGAGCCCCAGCATTTT